The subject of this entry is one T cell receptor beta chain. Trimming cost V 7 bases and J 3 bases; bases outside gene matches: 2. Germline V gene lookup returns CDR1 SGHNT and CDR2 YENEEA. The CDR3 covers 13 residues. In the study's own analysis: Reference gene primer amplification yielded estimated nucleated cell counts. Assay used: immunoSEQ multiplex PCR; TCRdb lists only in-frame clones, some missing. V and J calls plus clone size are reproduced from that table; the DNA served to infer D and trimming. The sample holds nearly 350,000 clones; about 83% are singletons and the top ten take around 3%. The sample is drawn from a study of blood T cell repertoires in COVID-19.

The sequence was collected from a man aged 25-45 years with active or convalescent COVID-19. Sequencing was performed on peripheral blood. The J gene is TRBJ2-2, the V gene TRBV11-3; 7 bases are a match to TRBD2. CDR3 nucleotides: TGTGCCAGCAAGCGGGGACACACCGGGGAGCTGTTTTTT. Translation: CASKRGHTGELFF.